These T cell receptor beta chains were read from a single sample in a study of CD8+CD57+ T cells in acquired aplastic anemia. TCRdb passed the reads through MiXCR, listing each CDR3 protein once. The sample has about 190,000 distinct CDR3 sequences, approximately 49% seen once. The specimen sequenced was sorted CD4+, CD8+, or CD8+CD57+ T cells (not recorded which) from PBMCs. All receptors come from a human donor in good health, serving as a control. Each CDR3 is given with its conserved first and last residue. The order of the fields is J gene, V gene, D gene, clone size, CDR3 DNA, CDR3 protein. The D gene is left open where the match is weak. The size of a clone is reported for some rows only, either as once, few or many, or as a class for expanded clones.

TRBJ1-1 TRBV29-1 TRBD1 - TGCAGCGTTGAAGAAGGGGGCGGCACTGAAGCTTTCTTT CSVEEGGGTEAFF
TRBJ1-1 TRBV7-8 - - TGTGCCAGCAGAAGCGACGGCTCGAACACTGAAGCTTTCTTT CASRSDGSNTEAFF
TRBJ2-7 TRBV30 - - TGTGCCTGGAGCCAAGGACAATACACCTCCAACGAGCAGTACTTC CAWSQGQYTSNEQYF
TRBJ1-2 TRBV19 - - TGTGCCGGTGACAGGAGCTGCTATGGCTACACCTTC CAGDRSCYGYTF
TRBJ2-1 TRBV19 TRBD2 - TGTGCCAGTAGTATGGGAGGGCACCTGAACACTGAAGCTTTTGGTGAGCAGTTCTTC CASSMGGHLNTEAFGEQFF
TRBJ1-2 TRBV20-1 - - TGCAGTGCTAGAGATGGCCGGGTAGGGTATGGCTACACCTTC CSARDGRVGYGYTF
TRBJ2-7 TRBV6-5 - many TGTGCCAGCAGTTACGAGGGACACTCCTACGAGCAGTACTTC CASSYEGHSYEQYF
TRBJ2-2 TRBV10-3 - many TGTGCCATCAGTGATCAGCAGGGTTGGAACACCGGGGAGCTGTTTTTT CAISDQQGWNTGELFF
TRBJ2-7 TRBV18 - - TGTGCCAGCTCACCACCCGGCAGGGGAGGGGGCGAGCAGTACTTC CASSPPGRGGGEQYF
TRBJ1-1 TRBV3-1 - many TGTGCCAGCAGCTACACGAGACAGAACACTGAAGCTTTCTTT CASSYTRQNTEAFF
TRBJ1-2 TRBV2 - many TGTGCCAGCAGCCAGGACCTCGGGGGCTACACCTTC CASSQDLGGYTF
TRBJ1-5 TRBV6-5 - - TGTGCCAGCAGTTCCGGGGGAGGTCAGCCCCAGCATTTT CASSSGGGQPQHF
TRBJ2-3 TRBV4-2 TRBD1 few TGTGCCAGCAGCCAAGCTTACAGGGGGCAAAGCGGAGATACGCAGTATTTT CASSQAYRGQSGDTQYF
TRBJ2-2 TRBV11-2 - - TGTGCCACCTCCCCAGGGGCGCACACCGGGGAGCTGTTTTTT CATSPGAHTGELFF
TRBJ1-2 TRBV19 TRBD1 - TGTGCCAGTACCTCTACAGGGGGACGATATGGCTACACCTTC CASTSTGGRYGYTF
TRBJ1-1 TRBV7-2 - - TGTGCCAGCAGCTTAGCCGGACTAGCGGGGGACATGAACACTGAAGCTTTCTTT CASSLAGLAGDMNTEAFF
TRBJ2-3 TRBV9 - many TGTGCCAGCAGCGTGTCGAGCACAGATACGCAGTATTTT CASSVSSTDTQYF
TRBJ2-3 TRBV2 - - TGTGCCAGCACCTACACAGATACGCAGTATTTT CASTYTDTQYF
TRBJ2-1 TRBV13 - - TGTGCCAGCAGTTTCAGTACCGACACCTACAATGAGCAGTTCTTC CASSFSTDTYNEQFF
TRBJ2-7 TRBV6-2/TRBV6-3 - many TGTGCCAGCAGCCCGAACAGTTTGGGTTACGACGAGCAGTACTTC CASSPNSLGYDEQYF
TRBJ2-5 TRBV7-2 - - TGTGCCAGCAGCAGCTATGGGGGAGAGACCCAGTACTTC CASSSYGGETQYF
TRBJ1-6 TRBV9 - - TGTGCCAGCAGCCTCAGGACGGGTTCACCCCTCCACTTT CASSLRTGSPLHF
TRBJ1-4 TRBV2 - - TGTGCCAGCACCGGGACGGAAAAACTGTTTTTT CASTGTEKLFF
TRBJ1-1 TRBV7-3 - - TGTGCCAGCAGCTTAGCTGGGGAGACTGAAGCTTTCTTT CASSLAGETEAFF
TRBJ1-2 TRBV19 TRBD1 once TGTGCCAGTAGTATCTCCGGGACAGGGAGGTATGGCTACACCTTC CASSISGTGRYGYTF
TRBJ2-5 TRBV5-1 - many TGCGCCAGCAGTGGTACAGGAGAGACCCAGTACTTC CASSGTGETQYF
TRBJ1-1 TRBV4-3 - few TGCGCCAGCAGCCCCGCGGAGGGGGGGGGGACTGAAGCTTTCTTT CASSPAEGGGTEAFF
TRBJ2-7 TRBV7-8 TRBD1 few TGTGCCAGCAGCTCTCAGGGACAGGGCCCCTACGAGCAGTACTTC CASSSQGQGPYEQYF
TRBJ2-1 TRBV29-1 - - TGCAGCGTTGTTGTGGCTGTTAATGAGCAGTTCTTC CSVVVAVNEQFF
TRBJ1-3 TRBV2 - - TGTGCCAGCGGGCTGGGAAACACCATATATTTT CASGLGNTIYF
TRBJ1-3 TRBV15 - - TGTGCCACCAGCAGGAGCGACGGAAACACCATATATTTT CATSRSDGNTIYF
TRBJ2-2 TRBV7-2 TRBD1 many TGTGCCAGCAGCCCCGGACAGGGTAGGAACACCGGGGAGCTGTTTTTT CASSPGQGRNTGELFF
TRBJ1-5 TRBV20-1 TRBD1 - TGCAGTGCTAGACCCGGGACAGGGGGCTTTAATCAGCCCCAGCATTTT CSARPGTGGFNQPQHF
TRBJ2-3 TRBV20-1 - many TGCAGTGCTAGTGGGGGGGGCGGGGCCCCAGATACGCAGTATTTT CSASGGGGAPDTQYF
TRBJ1-3 TRBV20-1 TRBD1 - TGCAGTGCTAGACAGGGGGCTTCGGGAAACACCATATATTTT CSARQGASGNTIYF
TRBJ2-2 TRBV29-1 - - TGCAGCGTTGAAGATCATGGAGGAAACACCGGGGAGCTGTTTTTT CSVEDHGGNTGELFF
TRBJ1-1 TRBV10-3 - - TGTGCCATCAGTGAGTCCTATGAGGGGGAAGCTTTCTTT CAISESYEGEAFF
TRBJ2-7 TRBV2 TRBD1 few TGTGCCAGCAGCACCGGGACAGGGGGCTACGAGCAGTACTTC CASSTGTGGYEQYF
TRBJ2-7 TRBV11-2 - many TGTGCCAGCAGCCGGCCTGGGCCCTACGAGCAGTACTTC CASSRPGPYEQYF
TRBJ1-6 TRBV7-9 - many TGTGCCAGCAGCCCCCATGATAATTCACCCCTCCACTTT CASSPHDNSPLHF
TRBJ1-1 TRBV6-5 - once TGTGCCAGCACCCCGCGGACTGCCACTGAAGCTTTCTTT CASTPRTATEAFF
TRBJ2-7 TRBV19 - many TGTGCCAGTAGTATTAATGGGGTTCCGGCCGAGCAGTACTTC CASSINGVPAEQYF
TRBJ1-1 TRBV7-9 TRBD1 few TGTGCCAGCAGCACTAACAGGGGTGAAGCTTTCTTT CASSTNRGEAFF
TRBJ2-7 TRBV7-6 - - TGTGCCAGCAGCTTAGTGGTGGGGGCCTCCTACGAGCAGTACTTC CASSLVVGASYEQYF
TRBJ1-4 TRBV9 TRBD1 once TGTGCCAGCAGCGGGTGGGGGGACAGCCATGAAAAACTGTTTTTT CASSGWGDSHEKLFF
TRBJ1-1 TRBV20-1 - once TGCAGTGCTCCCCGTTCCCGGGGCACTGAAGCTTTCTTT CSAPRSRGTEAFF
TRBJ1-2 TRBV20-1 - - TGCAGTGCCAGCCCCGGAAAGAGAGGTGGCTACACCTTC CSASPGKRGGYTF
TRBJ2-1 TRBV7-9 - - TGTGCCAGCAGCTGGACCAATGAGCAGTTCTTC CASSWTNEQFF
TRBJ2-2 TRBV9 - many TGTGCCAGCAGCCCGAGCAAGGCCGGGGAGCTGTTTTTT CASSPSKAGELFF
TRBJ2-5 TRBV29-1 - - TGCAGCGGCAACACAGCTGAAGAAACCCAGTACTTC CSGNTAEETQYF